One sample yielded the 7 T cell receptor beta chains listed below, sequenced in a study of shared clonotypes between healthy human individuals. Generated by immunoSEQ multiplex PCR, the TCRdb table keeps only in-frame clones and is missing some. The repertoire consists of 2,100,000 or so clones, with around 95% occurring once and the leading ten covering over 0.1%. The sample was naive CD4+ T cells sorted from blood. Documented subset: CD45RA+ positively selected. The receptors come from a man between 18 and 29 years old in good health.

In the case of this clone: Other DNA sequences in this specimen translate into the identical CDR3. The V and J genes are TRBV9 and TRBJ2-1; 9 bases align to TRBD2. The germline V gene encodes CDR1 SGDLS and CDR2 YYNGEE. With 3 bases clipped from V and 1 base from J, the junction kept 2 bases outside the gene matches. This CDR3 is 15 amino acids long. The CDR3 sequence is CASSATSGSYNEQFF. The CDR3 nucleotides are TGTGCCAGCAGCGCCACTAGCGGGTCCTACAATGAGCAGTTCTTC. The entire variable domain, with the rest obtained from reference TRBV9 and TRBJ2-1, is as follows: DSGVTQTPKHLITATGQRVTLRCSPRSGDLSVYWYQQSLDQGLQFLIQYYNGEERAKGNILERFSAQQFPDLHSELNLSSLELGDSALYFCASSATSGSYNEQFFGPGTRLTVL.

This rearrangement joins TRBV10-3 to TRBJ2-2; 8 bases agree with TRBD1. With 6 bases clipped from V and 6 bases from J, the junction kept 3 bases outside the gene matches. Germline CDR1 is ENHRY and CDR2 is SYGVKD. The CDR3 is 13 residues long. CDR3 loop: CAIRDRDPGELFF. Written as DNA, the CDR3 is TGTGCCATCAGGGACAGGGACCCCGGGGAGCTGTTTTTT.

The V and J genes are TRBV5-4 and TRBJ2-3, with 7 bases fitting TRBD1. Germline V lookup: CDR1 SGHNT, CDR2 YYREEE (reference sequence). The V and J ends lost 5 bases and 1 base, in that order; junction bases with no gene match: 4. This CDR3 comprises 14 residues. CDR3 residues: CASSAGGGTDTQYF. In DNA form, the CDR3 reads TGTGCCAGCAGTGCAGGGGGAGGCACAGATACGCAGTATTTT. The full variable domain, with the rest looked up from reference TRBV5-4 and TRBJ2-3, is ETGVTQSPTHLIKTRGQQVTLRCSSQSGHNTVSWYQQALGQGPQFIFQYYREEENGRGNFPPRFSGLQFPNYSSELNVNALELDDSALYLCASSAGGGTDTQYFGPGTRLTVL.

A note on this clone: Just one base apart from a much larger clone, this may be a read error. The CDR3 nucleotides are TGTGCCAGCAGCTCCCCCTACGAGCAGTACTTC. As protein: CASSSPYEQYF. This chain uses TRBV9 with TRBJ2-7; no clear D gene. V gave up 4 bases and J gave up 2 bases, with 4 bases separating them. Germline loops: CDR1 SGDLS, CDR2 YYNGEE. CDR3 size: 11 residues.

The rearrangement uses TRBV5-1 and TRBJ2-7; tentative D call: TRBD2 (5 bases). V was pared by 4 bases and J by 7 bases, with 12 bases between. CDR1 and CDR2 from the germline V gene are SGHRS and YFSETQ. CDR3 length: 12 amino acids. The CDR3 sequence: CASSEARREQYF. In DNA, the CDR3 is TGCGCCAGCAGCGAAGCCAGGAGGGAGCAGTACTTC. The full variable domain, rest sourced from reference TRBV5-1 and TRBJ2-7, is KAGVTQTPRYLIKTRGQQVTLSCSPISGHRSVSWYQQTPGQGLQFLFEYFSETQRNKGNFPGRFSGRQFSNSRSEMNVSTLELGDSALYLCASSEARREQYFGPGTRLTVT.

This chain links TRBV30 with TRBJ2-3; 12 bases fit TRBD2. Trimming at V came to 0 bases and at J to 3 bases, leaving 7 bases not matched to a gene. This CDR3 spans 17 amino acids. Per germline, CDR1 GTSNPN and CDR2 SVGIG (reference sequence). CDR3 sequence: CAWSVSWTSGATDTQYF. DNA of the CDR3: TGTGCCTGGAGTGTATCCTGGACTAGCGGGGCGACAGATACGCAGTATTTT. The entire variable domain, with the rest obtained from reference TRBV30 and TRBJ2-3, is as follows: SQTIHQWPATLVQPVGSPLSLECTVEGTSNPNLYWYRQAAGRGLQLLFYSVGIGQISSEVPQNLSASRPQDRQFILSSKKLLLSDSGFYLCAWSVSWTSGATDTQYFGPGTRLTVL.

This clone was counted once. The CDR3 here is CASSIRAIQPQHF. CDR3 DNA: TGTGCCAGCAGTATCCGCGCTATTCAGCCCCAGCATTTT. The V gene is TRBV6-5, the J gene TRBJ1-5; D is unclear. The V gene's germline CDR1 is MNHEY and CDR2 SVGAGI. The CDR3 covers 13 residues. V lost 5 bases and J 6 bases, leaving 11 bases between the germline ends.